This TCR beta chain was captured by sequencing in a study of control samples from healthy donors and cancer patients. V dropped 3 bases and J dropped 0; count of bases not matched to a gene: 8. Germline V gene data show CDR1 as KGHSH and CDR2 as LQKENI. This CDR3 has 17 amino acids. Sequencing used immunoSEQ multiplex PCR; TCRdb keeps in-frame clones, though not all of them. The sample lists about 140,000 clones, around 90% occurring once. This receptor was taken from a young man in good health. What was sequenced was blood. The gene calls are TRBV18 and TRBJ2-3; 8 nucleotides align to TRBD2. The CDR3 spells CASSPPRGGGSTDTQYF. The CDR3 DNA is TGTGCCAGCTCACCCCCCCGGGGCGGGGGGAGCACAGATACGCAGTATTTT.